A single sample is the source of the 18 T cell receptor beta chains below, sequenced in a study of shared clonotypes between healthy human individuals. Assay: immunoSEQ multiplex PCR; the TCRdb copy retains only in-frame clones and omits some. This sample carries over a million clones, about 77% of them seen once, and the ten largest clones take approximately 1.5%. Material: memory CD4+ T cells sorted from blood. The subset here: CD45RA-negative fraction. The receptor source for this set is a man aged 18 to 30 in good health.

The chain links TRBV5-4 to TRBJ2-3; 10 nucleotides match TRBD2. The V segment lost 4 bases and the J segment 1 base; nucleotides outside the gene matches: 3. The CDR3 sequence is 15 residues long. The germline CDR1 and CDR2 sequences are SGHNT and YYREEE (reference sequence). CDR3 sequence reads: CASSLAGAGTDTQYF. CDR3 DNA sequence: TGTGCCAGCAGCCTAGCGGGAGCCGGCACAGATACGCAGTATTTT.

The chain joins TRBV9 to TRBJ2-3, with D possibly TRBD1 on 6 matching bases. The germline gives CDR1 SGDLS, CDR2 YYNGEE. Trimming stripped 0 bases from V and 1 base from J, with 15 bases between. This CDR3 spans 17 amino acids. The DNA of the CDR3 is TGTGCCAGCAGCGTAGGAGCGACAGGCGGCGGCACAGATACGCAGTATTTT. Its translation is CASSVGATGGGTDTQYF.

The gene calls are TRBV10-3 and TRBJ2-4; tentative D call: TRBD2 (6 bases). This CDR3 contains 13 residues. Trimming stripped 8 bases from V and 2 bases from J, with 10 bases between. In germline, CDR1 is ENHRY, CDR2 SYGVKD. The CDR3 spells CAIARDSKNIQYF. The CDR3 DNA follows: TGTGCCATCGCCCGGGACTCCAAAAACATTCAGTACTTC.

The V call is TRBV10-3, the J call TRBJ2-5; 7 bases map to TRBD2. Per the germline V gene, CDR1 is ENHRY and CDR2 is SYGVKD. The junction had 7 bases not matched to a gene; V was cut back by 0 bases and J by 9 bases. The CDR3 length is 14 residues. CDR3 in DNA: TGTGCCATCAGTGAGTCGGGACCCCGGGAGGCCCAGTACTTC. This codes for CAISESGPREAQYF.

The chain links TRBV13 to TRBJ2-3, with 7 bases lining up with TRBD2. The CDR3 runs to 15 residues. Unmatched junction bases numbered 4, after V lost 4 bases and J lost 0 bases. Per germline, CDR1 PRHDT and CDR2 FYEKMQ (reference sequence). The CDR3 bases are TGTGCCAGCAGCTCCGGACTAGTCAGCACAGATACGCAGTATTTT. It yields the protein CASSSGLVSTDTQYF.

To note about this clone: An end of the junction does not agree with germline; a read error may underlie this. The chain is built from TRBV5-5 and TRBJ2-3, with 9 positions matching TRBD2. CDR1 and CDR2 (germline): SGHKS, YYEKEE (reference sequence). The CDR3 is made up of 14 amino acids. The CDR3 DNA reads TGTGCCTGCAGACTAGCGGTTAGCACAGATACGCAGTATTTT. Translated: CACRLAVSTDTQYF.

J is TRBJ1-6 and V is TRBV11-2; no clear D gene. Germline V gives CDR1 SGHAT, CDR2 FQNNGV. V dropped 7 bases and J dropped 2 bases, with 15 bases sitting between them. The CDR3 sequence is 16 residues long. CDR3 amino acids: CASTEQSRAYNSPLHF. The CDR3 coding sequence is TGTGCCAGCACCGAACAGTCCCGGGCCTATAATTCACCCCTCCACTTT. Using reference TRBV11-2 and TRBJ1-6 for the parts outside the CDR3, the full variable domain is EAGVAQSPRYKIIEKRQSVAFWCNPISGHATLYWYQQILGQGPKLLIQFQNNGVVDDSQLPKDRFSAERLKGVDSTLKIQPAKLEDSAVYLCASTEQSRAYNSPLHFGNGTRLTVT.

The rearrangement joins TRBV19 to TRBJ2-1, with 15 bases aligning to TRBD2. CDR1 and CDR2 from the germline V gene are LNHDA and SQIVND (reference sequence). The V gene end was trimmed by 8 bases and the J gene end by 0 bases; junction bases not matched to a gene: 11. This CDR3 has 19 amino acids. The CDR3 is CASPDTGLAGGGSYNEQFF. In DNA form, the CDR3 reads TGTGCCAGTCCGGATACGGGACTAGCGGGAGGAGGCTCCTACAATGAGCAGTTCTTC.

The V call is TRBV5-1, the J call TRBJ2-3, with TRBD2 as a possible D gene (6 bases). The CDR3 length is 15 residues. Germline CDR1 and CDR2: SGHRS and YFSETQ. V lost 3 bases and J lost 1, with 12 bases in between. This CDR3 reads CASSSQGTGTDTQYF. CDR3 DNA: TGCGCCAGCAGCTCCCAAGGGACTGGCACAGATACGCAGTATTTT.

The rearrangement uses TRBV6-6 and TRBJ1-5; TRBD1 matches 7 bases. Germline assignment: CDR1 MNHNY and CDR2 SVGAGI (reference sequence). The CDR3 length is 15 residues. V was pared by 2 bases and J by 4 bases, with 5 bases of the junction left unmatched. The CDR3 protein is CASSYEGQPNQPQHF. In DNA, the CDR3 is TGTGCCAGCAGTTACGAGGGACAGCCAAATCAGCCCCAGCATTTT.

This chain links TRBV7-3 with TRBJ2-2; no definite D call. Trimming shortened V by 10 bases and J by 3 bases, and 15 bases separated the two germline ends. CDR3 size: 14 residues. Germline loops: CDR1 SGHTA, CDR2 FQGTGA. The CDR3 bases are TGTGCCACCAAGGGCCCGGGTCACACCGGGGAGCTGTTTTTT. Its translation: CATKGPGHTGELFF. The full variable domain, with the rest looked up from reference TRBV7-3 and TRBJ2-2, is GAGVSQTPSNKVTEKGKYVELRCDPISGHTALYWYRQSLGQGPEFLIYFQGTGAADDSGLPNDRFFAVRPEGSVSTLKIQRTERGDSAVYLCATKGPGHTGELFFGEGSRLTVL.

The rearrangement joins TRBV19 to TRBJ1-1, with a possible D match to TRBD1 (5 bases). The CDR3 sequence is 17 residues long. CDR1 is LNHDA, CDR2 SQIVND, per germline (reference sequence). V shed 5 bases and J shed 0 bases, with 19 bases lying between them. The CDR3 DNA follows: TGTGCCAGTAGTTCTCACGGACGGGGCCCTATGAACACTGAAGCTTTCTTT. This codes for CASSSHGRGPMNTEAFF.

This clone was recorded once. The chain employs TRBV4-1 and TRBJ1-5; 7 nucleotides agree with TRBD1. Looked up from germline, CDR1 is MGHRA and CDR2 is YSYEKL. The CDR3 sequence is 14 residues long. Trimming removed 4 bases from V and 7 bases from J; junction bases left unmatched: 7. Written as DNA, the CDR3 is TGCGCCAGCAGCCTCGGGACAGTGGGCCAGCCCCAGCATTTT. This encodes CASSLGTVGQPQHF.

The chain uses TRBV27 and TRBJ2-7, with TRBD2 identical over 8 bases. The germline CDR1 and CDR2 sequences are MNHEY and SMNVEV (reference sequence). V shed 6 bases and J 3 bases; nucleotides not matched to a gene: 10. The CDR3 covers 15 residues. This chain's CDR3 is CASSTSGLVRYEQYF. The CDR3 coding sequence is TGTGCCAGCAGCACATCGGGACTAGTTCGCTACGAGCAGTACTTC.

The chain joins TRBV30 to TRBJ1-4, with D possibly being TRBD1 (5 bases). Germline CDR1 is GTSNPN and CDR2 is SVGIG (reference sequence). CDR3 length: 14 residues. V was trimmed by 2 bases and J by 2 bases, leaving 9 bases between them. The chain's CDR3 is CAWSSKGTNEKLFF. In nucleotides, the CDR3 is TGTGCCTGGAGTTCGAAGGGGACTAATGAAAAACTGTTTTTT. Full variable domain (outside the CDR3, taken from reference TRBV30 and TRBJ1-4): SQTIHQWPATLVQPVGSPLSLECTVEGTSNPNLYWYRQAAGRGLQLLFYSVGIGQISSEVPQNLSASRPQDRQFILSSKKLLLSDSGFYLCAWSSKGTNEKLFFGSGTQLSVL.

This chain joins TRBV7-2 and TRBJ1-5, with a possible D match to TRBD1 (5 bases). The CDR3 has 12 amino acids. V was clipped by 6 bases and J by 11 bases, with 14 bases between them. Germline loops: CDR1 SGHTA, CDR2 FQGNSA. The CDR3 loop is CASRSAGGAQHF. The CDR3 bases are TGTGCCAGCAGATCGGCGGGAGGGGCCCAGCATTTT.

As to this clone: This same CDR3 is encoded by further DNA sequences in the sample. This sequence joins TRBV19 and TRBJ1-1; possibly TRBD1 for D (6 bases). CDR1 LNHDA and CDR2 SQIVND come from the germline V gene (reference sequence). Between the trimmed V and J ends, which lost 6 bases and 3 bases, there was a span of 11 bases. The CDR3 sequence is 13 residues long. The CDR3 protein is CASSLYRDTEAFF. The CDR3, as DNA: TGTGCCAGTAGCCTTTACAGGGACACTGAAGCTTTCTTT.

The chain uses TRBV10-3 and TRBJ2-2; 7 bases agree with TRBD2. Looked up from germline, CDR1 is ENHRY and CDR2 is SYGVKD. Trimming at V came to 6 bases and at J to 0 bases, leaving 7 bases not matched to a gene. The CDR3 contains 16 residues. The CDR3 is CAIRDSSGANTGELFF. CDR3 in DNA: TGTGCCATCAGAGATTCCAGCGGGGCGAACACCGGGGAGCTGTTTTTT.